One and the same sample provided the 7 T cell receptor beta chains below, sequenced in a study of cytomegalovirus exposure and HLA in healthy donors. Vbeta (60) and Jbeta (13) primers were used in the PCR. Only in-frame clones appear in the TCRdb table, and some are missing; sequencing was by immunoSEQ multiplex PCR. Its table lists about 200,000 clones. Specimen: PBMCs. These receptors were taken from a woman in her 30s in good health and CMV-seropositive.

Measured by frequency, this clone is medium-sized (0.01 to 0.1%). The J gene is TRBJ1-1, the V gene TRBV10-1, with no clear D. The germline CDR1 and CDR2 sequences are WNHNN and SYGVQD (reference sequence). Trimming removed 5 bases at V and 1 base at J, with 8 bases between. The CDR3 runs 13 residues. In nucleotides, the CDR3 is TGCGCCAGCAGTACGGAGAAGAACACTGAAGCTTTCTTT. This encodes CASSTEKNTEAFF.

The chain uses TRBV18 and TRBJ2-1; 7 bases align to TRBD2. The trim removed 1 base at V and 7 bases at J, leaving 7 bases unmatched. The germline gives CDR1 KGHSH, CDR2 LQKENI. The CDR3 contains 15 residues. CDR3 in DNA: TGTGCCAGCTCACCACAGGACGGGGGGTGGAATGAGCAGTTCTTC. This sequence encodes CASSPQDGGWNEQFF.

The chain has TRBV28 and TRBJ2-1; weak D call: TRBD2 (6 bases). The germline gives CDR1 MDHEN, CDR2 SYDVKM. V was cut by 8 bases and J by 4 bases, with 21 bases left in between. This CDR3 contains 16 residues. The CDR3 nucleotides read TGTGCCAGCGACCCATCGGGAGTTCGGGGTTACAATGAGCAGTTCTTC. Its protein is CASDPSGVRGYNEQFF.

The chain recombines TRBV6-5 with TRBJ1-5, with TRBD1 as a possible D gene (5 bases). The CDR3 loop spans 13 amino acids. CDR1 and CDR2 from the germline V gene are MNHEY and SVGAGI. Trimming removed 4 bases from V and 11 bases from J, with 15 bases in between. CDR3 bases: TGTGCCAGCAGTTTACTCGGGGGAAGGACCCAGCATTTT. Translated, it gives CASSLLGGRTQHF.

V is TRBV5-1 and J is TRBJ2-2, with TRBD1 matching 7 bases. The CDR3 has 16 residues. The germline V gene encodes CDR1 SGHRS and CDR2 YFSETQ. J lost 2 bases, V lost 3 bases, and 7 bases had no gene match. The CDR3 DNA sequence: TGCGCCAGCAGCTCCTCGACAGGGACCAACACCGGGGAGCTGTTTTTT. It encodes CASSSSTGTNTGELFF.

V usage is TRBV6-4 and J usage is TRBJ1-1, with a weak D call TRBD1 (5 bases). Germline assignment: CDR1 MRHNA and CDR2 SNTAGT. The CDR3 has 14 amino acids. Trimming cost V 4 bases and J 2 bases, with 11 bases left between them. The CDR3 is CASSVGGDNTEAFF. DNA for the CDR3: TGTGCCAGCAGTGTAGGCGGGGACAACACTGAAGCTTTCTTT.

The chain combines TRBV5-1 with TRBJ1-4; TRBD1 matches at 9 bases. The CDR3 runs 16 residues. J lost 12 bases, V lost 4 bases, and 16 bases had no gene match. Germline assignment: CDR1 SGHRS and CDR2 YFSETQ. CDR3 bases: TGCGCCAGCAGCAACGCCCAGGGACAGGGTGCGAGGGAACTGTTTTTT. As protein: CASSNAQGQGARELFF.